This T cell receptor beta chain was captured by sequencing in a study of blood T cell repertoires in COVID-19. Study as a whole: Collection of acute and convalescent COVID-19 samples took place in the United States, Italy and Spain. T cells, B-cell-depleted T cells, or PBMCs supplied cDNA or gDNA.

Individuals drawn from about 26 US areas were roughly 18 to 95 years old. For recovered donors of Cohort 3, there were two negative PCRs, clearance, or symptom resolution. Profiled with immunoSEQ multiplex PCR; TCRdb holds only in-frame clones, not every one. The sample lists 390,000 or so clones, more than 75% seen once, with about 10% in the top ten. The CDR3 consists of 14 residues. Losses at the gene ends were 5 bases for V and 3 bases for J; bases not matched to a gene: 4. CDR1 is MNHEY, CDR2 SMNVEV, per germline (reference sequence). The sequence was obtained from a woman aged 45-59 years who had recovered from COVID-19. The V and J genes are TRBV27 and TRBJ1-2; TRBD1 matches 9 bases. Sequencing used PBMCs or T cells enriched from blood (not recorded which). CDR3 sequence reads: CASSPGQGYYGYTF. CDR3 DNA sequence: TGTGCCAGCAGTCCGGGACAGGGCTACTATGGCTACACCTTC.